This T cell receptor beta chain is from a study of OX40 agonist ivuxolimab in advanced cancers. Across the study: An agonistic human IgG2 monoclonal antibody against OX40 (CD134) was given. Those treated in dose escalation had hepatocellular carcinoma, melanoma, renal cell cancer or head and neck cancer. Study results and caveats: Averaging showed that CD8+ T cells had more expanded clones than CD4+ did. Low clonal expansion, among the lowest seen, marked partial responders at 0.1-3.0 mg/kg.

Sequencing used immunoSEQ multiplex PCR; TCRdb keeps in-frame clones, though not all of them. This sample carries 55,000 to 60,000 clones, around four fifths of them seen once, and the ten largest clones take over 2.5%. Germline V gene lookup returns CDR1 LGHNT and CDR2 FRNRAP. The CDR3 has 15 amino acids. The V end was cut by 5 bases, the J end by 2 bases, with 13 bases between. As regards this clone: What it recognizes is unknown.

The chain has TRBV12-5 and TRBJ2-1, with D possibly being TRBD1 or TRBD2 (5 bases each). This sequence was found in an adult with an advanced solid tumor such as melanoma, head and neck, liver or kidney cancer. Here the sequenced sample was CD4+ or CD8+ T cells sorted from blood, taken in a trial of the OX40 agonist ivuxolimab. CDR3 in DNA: TGTGCTAGTGGTCCGGGGCTTCCTGCCTACAATGAGCAGTTCTTC. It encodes CASGPGLPAYNEQFF.